Reported below is one T cell receptor beta chain. The V end was cut by 2 bases, the J end by 4 bases, with 6 bases between. This CDR3 region has 12 residues. The germline V gene encodes CDR1 SGHVS and CDR2 FNYEAQ. The TCR cDNA carried a universal primer site and UMIs from 5'RACE template switching. Using its own MiXCR run on the 5' RACE reads, TCRdb lists one record per CDR3 protein. The data contain about 96,000 distinct CDR3 sequences, under 9% of them singletons. The source of the sample is a study of T cells after yellow fever vaccination. General study points: A small proportion of clonotypes was detected in both the CD4 and CD8 compartments. Though it reached lower strength, the secondary response hit its peak faster, day 5 versus 15.

This clonotype originated in a man younger than 35 who received the YFV17D yellow fever vaccine. The chain recombines TRBV7-6 with TRBJ2-7; no definite D call. This material consisted of CD8+ T cells not binding an NS4B(214-222) dextramer, sorted from PBMCs, taken around 14 days after the first yellow fever vaccination. The CDR3 DNA reads TGTGCCAGCAGCTTACAACGGTACGAGCAGTACTTC. Its translation: CASSLQRYEQYF.